Listed below are T cell receptor beta chains from one sample, sequenced in a study of T cells in tumors after PD-1 blockade. Using immunoSEQ multiplex PCR, the repertoire was profiled, and TCRdb retains in-frame clones only, with some absent. There are some 20,000 clones in the sample; about 85% occur only once, and 20% to 30% lies in the top ten. Sequenced material: PBMCs, taken after anti-PD-1 therapy. The source is a human donor with advanced basal cell or squamous cell carcinoma (not recorded which). CDR3s include the opening cysteine and the closing phenylalanine or tryptophan. A D gene is named only where the DNA matches it firmly. Size is omitted from some rows. Given values are once, few, many or a class for expanded clones.

j_call v_call d_call clone_size cdr3_nt cdr3_aa
TRBJ2-2 TRBV7-8 TRBD2 few TGTGCCAGCAGCGCTCAACTAGCGGGGGGATTCACCGGGGAGCTGTTTTTT CASSAQLAGGFTGELFF
TRBJ1-1 TRBV5-1 TRBD1 once TGCGCCAGCACGGCCAGGACAGGGTACACTGAAGCTTTCTTT CASTARTGYTEAFF
TRBJ1-6 TRBV28 NA once TGTGCCAGCAGTTTTGGCATACGCAATAATTCACCCCTCCACTTT CASSFGIRNNSPLHF
TRBJ1-2 TRBV6-6 TRBD1 few TGTGCCAGCAGACCAGGGGGGGACTATGGCTACACCTTC CASRPGGDYGYTF
TRBJ2-5 TRBV6-5 TRBD1 once TGTGCCAGCAGAGGACAGGTACAAGAGACCCAGTACTTC CASRGQVQETQYF
TRBJ2-7 TRBV6-4 TRBD1 once TGTGCCAGCAGTGACTTTCTTTTCAAGGACAGGGTCCGCGAGCAGTACTTC CASSDFLFKDRVREQYF
TRBJ2-3 TRBV18 NA NA TGTGCCAGCTCACCTTCGACGAATTCCGGGCCATCCTACACAGATACGCAGTATTTT CASSPSTNSGPSYTDTQYF
TRBJ1-6 TRBV6-5 NA NA TGTGCCAGCAGCGAGGGGGTCGGGGATTCACCCCTCCACTTT CASSEGVGDSPLHF
TRBJ2-1 TRBV3-1/TRBV3-2 TRBD2 NA TGTGCCAGCAGCCAAGAGGTCCTAGCGGGAGCGGGTTACTCCTACAATGAGCAGTTCTTC CASSQEVLAGAGYSYNEQFF
TRBJ1-3 TRBV7-9 NA few TGTGCCAGTTCAATCGGACGGGCGTCTGGAAACACCATATATTTT CASSIGRASGNTIYF
TRBJ1-2 TRBV27 NA few TGTGCCAGCAGTTTAACGGGTACTAACTATGGCTACACCTTC CASSLTGTNYGYTF
TRBJ2-1 TRBV11-3 NA NA TGTGCCAGCAGCTGGGAAAAAGGGTACTACAATGAGCAGTTCTTC CASSWEKGYYNEQFF
TRBJ2-7 TRBV27 TRBD1 NA TGTGCCAGCAGTCCCTTCCCCTCTGGGACAGGGATGGGGGAGCAGTACTTC CASSPFPSGTGMGEQYF
TRBJ2-5 TRBV7-7 NA NA TGTGCCAGCAGCGAGCAACCAGGCCCGCAAGAGACCCAGTACTTC CASSEQPGPQETQYF
TRBJ2-2 TRBV6-5 TRBD2 NA TGTGCCAGCAGTTACGGGGAGGGCCATACCGGGGAGCTGTTTTTT CASSYGEGHTGELFF
TRBJ2-2 TRBV5-1 TRBD1 NA TGCGCCAGCAGGTCCGGGGACAGGGGAGAGCTGTTTTTT CASRSGDRGELFF
TRBJ2-1 TRBV7-6 NA NA TGTGCCAGCAGCTTAGGTTATCGGACCTCCTACAATGAGCAGTTCTTC CASSLGYRTSYNEQFF
TRBJ2-3 TRBV19 NA NA TGTGCCAGTAGTCCAACCTTGACCCGGCACAGTACGCAGTATTTT CASSPTLTRHSTQYF
TRBJ1-2 TRBV5-6 NA NA TGTGCCAGCAGCTCCGGCGCAGGCGTCTATGGCTACACCTTC CASSSGAGVYGYTF
TRBJ1-4 TRBV19 NA NA TGTGCCAGTAGTATAGATCAGTACACTAATGAAAAACTGTTTTTT CASSIDQYTNEKLFF
TRBJ2-7 TRBV10-3 TRBD2 NA TGTGCCATCAGTGAGATGCTAGCGGGAGATTACGAGCAGTACTTC CAISEMLAGDYEQYF
TRBJ2-7 TRBV10-3 TRBD1 NA TGTGCCATCAACCCGGGACAGACCCACTACGAGCAGTACTTC CAINPGQTHYEQYF
TRBJ2-3 TRBV5-5 NA NA TGTGCCAGCAGCTTGGAGACGGCGGGGATGCGCTTTGGGGGCACAGATACGCAGTATTTT CASSLETAGMRFGGTDTQYF
TRBJ2-5 TRBV5-4 NA once TGTGCCAGCAGCTCGTGGGCCGTGTACCAAGAGACCCAGTACTTC CASSSWAVYQETQYF
TRBJ1-2 TRBV10-3 NA once TGTGCCATCAGTGAAACAGCGCGCGGCTACACCTTC CAISETARGYTF
TRBJ2-1 TRBV5-1 NA once TGCGCCAGCAGCTTGGCAGAATTCAATGAGCAGTTCTTC CASSLAEFNEQFF